One and the same sample provided the 5 T cell receptor beta chains below, sequenced in a study of PD-L1 blockade in urothelial cancer. This table comes from immunoSEQ multiplex PCR, and its TCRdb copy is limited to in-frame clones, with some not included. The sample has around 70,000 clones; around 83% are singletons. As to time point: pretreatment peripheral blood. The sample here was PBMCs, taken around atezolizumab (anti-PD-L1) treatment. The receptors were gathered from a woman aged 70-85 years with urothelial cancer.

This clone came up a few times. This sequence joins TRBV7-9 and TRBJ1-6; D unresolved. The V end lost 6 bases, the J end lost 5 bases, and 8 bases lay between the germline ends. The CDR3 loop spans 13 amino acids. CDR1 and CDR2 (germline): SEHNR, FQNEAQ (reference sequence). CDR3 sequence: CASRTGNNSPLHF. The CDR3, as DNA: TGTGCCAGCAGAACGGGTAATAATTCACCCCTCCACTTT. Full variable domain (outside the CDR3, taken from reference TRBV7-9 and TRBJ1-6): DTGVSQNPRHKITKRGQNVTFRCDPISEHNRLYWYRQTLGQGPEFLTYFQNEAQLEKSRLLSDRFSAERPKGSFSTLEIQRTEQGDSAMYLCASRTGNNSPLHFGNGTRLTVT.

This clone came up many times. V and J are TRBV5-1 and TRBJ2-7; TRBD2 matches at 11 bases. The CDR3 has 15 amino acids. CDR1 is SGHRS, CDR2 YFSETQ, per germline. Losses at the gene ends were 7 bases for V and 0 bases for J; bases not matched to a gene: 6. CDR3 region: CASRRSGGDSYEQYF. DNA for the CDR3: TGCGCCAGCCGACGTAGCGGGGGGGACTCCTACGAGCAGTACTTC.

V and J are TRBV2 and TRBJ2-2; 10 bases line up with TRBD1. Germline V gene sequence: CDR1 SNHLY, CDR2 FYNNEI. The CDR3 extends over 14 amino acids. V was pared by 6 bases and J by 4 bases, with 2 bases of the junction left unmatched. CDR3 DNA sequence: TGTGCCAGCAGGGGACAGGGGTTCACCGGGGAGCTGTTTTTT. This translates into CASRGQGFTGELFF.

The chain employs TRBV4-1 and TRBJ1-2; D is possibly TRBD1 (6 bases). Germline lookup yields CDR1 MGHRA and CDR2 YSYEKL. V was pared by 4 bases and J by 6 bases, with 18 bases between. The CDR3 has 15 residues. The CDR3 nucleotides are TGCGCCAGCAGCCTCCCAGGACAGAGGAATCATGGCTACACCTTC. Protein sequence: CASSLPGQRNHGYTF.

The chain combines TRBV5-1 with TRBJ1-1, with 9 bases that match TRBD1. CDR1 and CDR2 from the germline V gene are SGHRS and YFSETQ. The CDR3 contains 13 residues. Trimming at V came to 3 bases and at J to 6 bases, leaving 3 bases not matched to a gene. CDR3 nucleotide sequence: TGCGCCAGCAGCTCTCGACAGGGGGCTGAAGCTTTCTTT. It yields the protein CASSSRQGAEAFF. The full variable domain, in which reference TRBV5-1 and TRBJ1-1 provide the parts outside the CDR3, is KAGVTQTPRYLIKTRGQQVTLSCSPISGHRSVSWYQQTPGQGLQFLFEYFSETQRNKGNFPGRFSGRQFSNSRSEMNVSTLELGDSALYLCASSSRQGAEAFFGQGTRLTVV.